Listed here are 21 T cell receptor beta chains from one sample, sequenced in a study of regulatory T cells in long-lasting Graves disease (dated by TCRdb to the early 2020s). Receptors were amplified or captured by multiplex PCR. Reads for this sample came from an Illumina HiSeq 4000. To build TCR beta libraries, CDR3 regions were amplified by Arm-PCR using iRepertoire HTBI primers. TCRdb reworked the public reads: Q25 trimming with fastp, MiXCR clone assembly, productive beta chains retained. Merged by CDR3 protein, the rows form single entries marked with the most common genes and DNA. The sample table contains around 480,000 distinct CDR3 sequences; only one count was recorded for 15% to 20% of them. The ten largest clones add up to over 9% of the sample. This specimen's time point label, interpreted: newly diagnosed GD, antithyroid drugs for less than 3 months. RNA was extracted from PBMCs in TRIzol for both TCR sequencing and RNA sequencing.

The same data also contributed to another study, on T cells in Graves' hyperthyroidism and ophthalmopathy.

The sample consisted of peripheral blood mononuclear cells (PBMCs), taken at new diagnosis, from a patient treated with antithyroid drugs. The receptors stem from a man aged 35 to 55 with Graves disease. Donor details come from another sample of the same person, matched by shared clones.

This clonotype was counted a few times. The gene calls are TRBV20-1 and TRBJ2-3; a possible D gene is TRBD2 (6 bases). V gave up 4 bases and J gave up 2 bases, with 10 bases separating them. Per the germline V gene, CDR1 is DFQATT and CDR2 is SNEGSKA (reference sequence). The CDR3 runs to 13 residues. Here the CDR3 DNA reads TGCAGTGCTATAGCGGACCTCACAGATACGCAGTATTTT. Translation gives CSAIADLTDTQYF.

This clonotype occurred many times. The CDR3 nucleotides are TGCAGTGCTTGGGGAGGTAGACCCACAGATACGCAGTATTTT. Residues: CSAWGGRPTDTQYF. The chain carries TRBV20-1 and TRBJ2-3; D possibly corresponds to TRBD2 (6 bases). The CDR3 consists of 14 residues. Trimming shortened V by 5 bases and J by 2 bases, and 14 bases separated the two germline ends. CDR1 is DFQATT, CDR2 SNEGSKA, per germline (reference sequence).

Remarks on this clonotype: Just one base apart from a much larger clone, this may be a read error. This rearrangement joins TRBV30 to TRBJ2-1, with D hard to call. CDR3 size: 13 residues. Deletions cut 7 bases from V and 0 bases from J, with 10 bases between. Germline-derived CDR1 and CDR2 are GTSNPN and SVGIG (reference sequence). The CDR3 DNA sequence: TGTGCCTTGACCTGGGGCTCCTACAATGAGCAGTTCTTC. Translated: CALTWGSYNEQFF. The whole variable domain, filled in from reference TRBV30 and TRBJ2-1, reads SQTIHQWPATLVQPVGSPLSLECTVEGTSNPNLYWYRQAAGRGLQLLFYSVGIGQISSEVPQNLSASRPQDRQFILSSKKLLLSDSGFYLCALTWGSYNEQFFGPGTRLTVL.

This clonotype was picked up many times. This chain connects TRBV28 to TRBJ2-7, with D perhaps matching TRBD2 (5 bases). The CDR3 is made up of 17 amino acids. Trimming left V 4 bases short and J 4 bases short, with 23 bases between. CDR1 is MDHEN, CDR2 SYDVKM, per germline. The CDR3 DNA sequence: TGTGCCAGCAGTTCTCTCCGCTGGGAGACGGGAAGATACGAGCAGTACTTC. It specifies CASSSLRWETGRYEQYF.

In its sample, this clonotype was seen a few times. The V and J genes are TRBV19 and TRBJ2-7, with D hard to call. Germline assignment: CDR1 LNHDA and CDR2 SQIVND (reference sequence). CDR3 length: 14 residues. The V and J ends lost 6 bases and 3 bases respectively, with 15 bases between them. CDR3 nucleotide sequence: TGTGCCAGTAGGCGACCGGGCCCCAACTACGAGCAGTACTTC. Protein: CASRRPGPNYEQYF.

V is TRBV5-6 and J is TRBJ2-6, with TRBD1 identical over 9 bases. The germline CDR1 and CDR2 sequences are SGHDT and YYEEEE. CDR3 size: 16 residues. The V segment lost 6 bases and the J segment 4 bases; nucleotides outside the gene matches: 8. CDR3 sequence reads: CASNRDRGTGANVLTF. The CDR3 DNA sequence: TGTGCCAGCAACCGAGACAGGGGGACCGGGGCCAACGTCCTGACTTTC.

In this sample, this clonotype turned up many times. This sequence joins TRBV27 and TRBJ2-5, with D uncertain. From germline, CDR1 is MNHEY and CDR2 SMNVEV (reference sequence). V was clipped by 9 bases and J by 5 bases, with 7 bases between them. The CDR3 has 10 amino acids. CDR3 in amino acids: CASYPETQYF. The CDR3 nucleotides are TGTGCCAGTTACCCGGAGACCCAGTACTTC.

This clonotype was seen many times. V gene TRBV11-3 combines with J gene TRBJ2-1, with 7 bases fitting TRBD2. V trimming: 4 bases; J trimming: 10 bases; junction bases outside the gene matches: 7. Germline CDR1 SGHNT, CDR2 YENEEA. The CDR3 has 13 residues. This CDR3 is CASSSSWEGEQFF. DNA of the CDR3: TGTGCCAGCAGCTCCTCGTGGGAGGGAGAGCAGTTCTTC. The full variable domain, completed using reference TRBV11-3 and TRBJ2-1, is EAGVVQSPRYKIIEKKQPVAFWCNPISGHNTLYWYLQNLGQGPELLIRYENEEAVDDSQLPKDRFSAERLKGVDSTLKIQPAELGDSAVYLCASSSSWEGEQFFGPGTRLTVL.

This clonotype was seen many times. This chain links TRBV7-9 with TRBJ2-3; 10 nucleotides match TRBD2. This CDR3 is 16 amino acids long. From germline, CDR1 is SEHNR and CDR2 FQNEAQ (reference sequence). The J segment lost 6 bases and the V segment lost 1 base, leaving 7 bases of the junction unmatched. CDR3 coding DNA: TGTGCCAGCAGCTTAGTTCTAGCGGGAGCTTCGGATACGCAGTATTTT. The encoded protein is CASSLVLAGASDTQYF.

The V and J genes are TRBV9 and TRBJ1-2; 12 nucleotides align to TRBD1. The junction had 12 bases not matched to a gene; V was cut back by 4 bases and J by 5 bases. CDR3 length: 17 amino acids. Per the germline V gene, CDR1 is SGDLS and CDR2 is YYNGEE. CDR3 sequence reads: CASSFPGTGGSFYGYTF. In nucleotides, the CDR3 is TGTGCCAGCAGCTTTCCCGGGACAGGGGGCAGTTTTTATGGCTACACCTTC. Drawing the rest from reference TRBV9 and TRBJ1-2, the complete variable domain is DSGVTQTPKHLITATGQRVTLRCSPRSGDLSVYWYQQSLDQGLQFLIQYYNGEERAKGNILERFSAQQFPDLHSELNLSSLELGDSALYFCASSFPGTGGSFYGYTFGSGTRLTVV.

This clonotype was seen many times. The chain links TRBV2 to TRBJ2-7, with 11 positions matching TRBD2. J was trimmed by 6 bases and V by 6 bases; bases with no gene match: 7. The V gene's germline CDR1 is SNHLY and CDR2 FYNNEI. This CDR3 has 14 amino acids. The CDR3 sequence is CASRYGTSGFEQYF. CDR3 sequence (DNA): TGTGCCAGCAGGTACGGGACTAGCGGATTCGAGCAGTACTTC.

CDR3 nucleotide sequence: TGTGCCAGCAGGCAGGGTGGCAGGAGGGACACTGAAGCTTTCTTT. It translates to CASRQGGRRDTEAFF. This chain connects TRBV12-3 or TRBV12-4 to TRBJ1-1; D is perhaps TRBD1 (5 bases). The CDR3 contains 15 residues. Deletions cut 6 bases from V and 3 bases from J, with 17 bases between.

Here the CDR3 reads CASSLSLAGAKQYF. The CDR3 DNA reads TGTGCCAGCAGCTTGAGTTTAGCGGGAGCCAAGCAGTACTTC. The V call is TRBV7-9, the J call TRBJ2-7; 9 bases fit TRBD2. Germline loops: CDR1 SEHNR, CDR2 FQNEAQ (reference sequence). The V segment lost 3 bases and the J segment 8 bases; nucleotides outside the gene matches: 8. This CDR3 region has 14 residues.

The CDR3 protein is CASSEDRTPLHF. CDR3 DNA: TGTGCCAGCAGTGAAGACAGAACACCCCTCCACTTT. This rearrangement joins TRBV2 to TRBJ1-6; D not resolved. Looked up from germline, CDR1 is SNHLY and CDR2 is FYNNEI. The ends were cut back, 1 base at V and 11 bases at J, with 6 bases in the middle. This CDR3 region has 12 residues.

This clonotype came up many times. CDR3 coding DNA: TGTGCCAGCAGTGAAGGTGGACAGTTGGCGCAGTATTTT. Translating it yields CASSEGGQLAQYF. The V gene is TRBV2, the J gene TRBJ2-3, with TRBD1 as a possible D gene (6 bases). This CDR3 has 13 residues. CDR1 SNHLY and CDR2 FYNNEI come from the germline V gene. With 1 base removed from V and 10 bases from J, the gap between germline ends came to 12 bases.

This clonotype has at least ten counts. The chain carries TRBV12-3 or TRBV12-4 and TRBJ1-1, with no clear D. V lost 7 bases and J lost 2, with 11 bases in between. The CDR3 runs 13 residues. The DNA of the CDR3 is TGTGCCAGCACGGTCTTGGGTAACACTGAAGCTTTCTTT. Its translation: CASTVLGNTEAFF.

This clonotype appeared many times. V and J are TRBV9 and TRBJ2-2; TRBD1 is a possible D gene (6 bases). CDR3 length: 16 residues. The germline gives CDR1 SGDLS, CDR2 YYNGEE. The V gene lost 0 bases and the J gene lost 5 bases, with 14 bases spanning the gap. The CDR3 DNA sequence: TGTGCCAGCAGCGTAGAGTTGGGACAATTTACCGGGGAGCTGTTTTTT. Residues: CASSVELGQFTGELFF.

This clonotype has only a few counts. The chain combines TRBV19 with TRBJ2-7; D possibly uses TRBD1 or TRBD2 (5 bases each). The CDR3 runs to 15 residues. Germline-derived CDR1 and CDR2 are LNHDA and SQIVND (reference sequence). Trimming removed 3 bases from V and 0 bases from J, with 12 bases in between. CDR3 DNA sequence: TGTGCCAGTAGTATTGGACGTGGGGGCTCCTACGAGCAGTACTTC. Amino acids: CASSIGRGGSYEQYF.

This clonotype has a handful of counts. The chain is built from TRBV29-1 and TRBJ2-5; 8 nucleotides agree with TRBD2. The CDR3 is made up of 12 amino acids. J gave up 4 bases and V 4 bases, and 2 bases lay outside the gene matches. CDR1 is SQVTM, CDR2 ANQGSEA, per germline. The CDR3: CSVVSGGETQYF. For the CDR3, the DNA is TGCAGCGTTGTAAGCGGGGGAGAGACCCAGTACTTC.

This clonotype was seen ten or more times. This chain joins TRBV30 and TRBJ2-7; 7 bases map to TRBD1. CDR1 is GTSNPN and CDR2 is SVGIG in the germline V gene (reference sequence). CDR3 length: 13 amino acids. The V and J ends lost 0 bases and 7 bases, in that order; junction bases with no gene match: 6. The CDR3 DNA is TGTGCCTGGAGTGTGGACAGGCAGAGGGAGCAGTACTTC. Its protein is CAWSVDRQREQYF.

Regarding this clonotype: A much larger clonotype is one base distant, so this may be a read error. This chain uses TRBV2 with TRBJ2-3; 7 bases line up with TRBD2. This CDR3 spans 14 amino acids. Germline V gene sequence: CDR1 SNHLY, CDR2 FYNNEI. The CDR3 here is CASRQTSMTDTRYF. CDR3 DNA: TGTGCCAGCAGACAGACTAGCATGACAGATACGCGGTATTTT.